This TCR beta chain was recorded in a study of CD8 T cells in ankylosing spondylitis. Germline CDR1 DFQATT, CDR2 SNEGSKA (reference sequence). Trimming pared 1 base from V and 6 bases from J, leaving 9 bases between. The CDR3 is 12 residues long. Scientists made TCR beta libraries using quantitative 5'-RACE with molecular barcodes. TCRdb fed the 5' RACE reads into MiXCR, producing one record per CDR3 protein. The data show 750,000 to 850,000 distinct CDR3 sequences, approximately 12% seen once. General study points: It appeared that ankylosing spondylitis blood was characterized by a TCR beta motif of roughly 8 highly homologous variants.

This clonotype was seen only a few times. Its antigen is not known. The rearrangement links TRBV20-1 to TRBJ2-5; D unclear. The sample consisted of blood, either unsorted or a sorted T cell fraction (not recorded which). This TCR derives from a male donor with ankylosing spondylitis. CDR3 protein: CSARVRSQTQYF. The CDR3 DNA follows: TGCAGTGCTAGAGTCCGTTCCCAGACCCAGTACTTC.